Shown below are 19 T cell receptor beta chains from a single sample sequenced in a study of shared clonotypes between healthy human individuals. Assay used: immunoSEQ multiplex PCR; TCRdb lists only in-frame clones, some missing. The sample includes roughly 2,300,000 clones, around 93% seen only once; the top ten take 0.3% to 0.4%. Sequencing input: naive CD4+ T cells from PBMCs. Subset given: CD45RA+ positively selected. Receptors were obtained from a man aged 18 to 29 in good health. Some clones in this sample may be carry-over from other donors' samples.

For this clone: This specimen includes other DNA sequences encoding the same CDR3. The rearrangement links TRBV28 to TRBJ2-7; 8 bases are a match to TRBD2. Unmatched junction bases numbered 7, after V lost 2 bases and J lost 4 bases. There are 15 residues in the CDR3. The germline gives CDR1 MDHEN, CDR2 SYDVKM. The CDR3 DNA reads TGTGCCAGCAGTTTAGCGGGAGGTCTTACTTACGAGCAGTACTTC. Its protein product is CASSLAGGLTYEQYF.

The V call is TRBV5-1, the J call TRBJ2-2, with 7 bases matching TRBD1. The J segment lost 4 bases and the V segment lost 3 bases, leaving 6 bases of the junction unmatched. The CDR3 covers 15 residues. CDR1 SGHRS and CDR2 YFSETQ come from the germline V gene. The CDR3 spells CASSSIAGGTGELFF. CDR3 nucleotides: TGCGCCAGCAGCTCGATAGCAGGGGGCACCGGGGAGCTGTTTTTT. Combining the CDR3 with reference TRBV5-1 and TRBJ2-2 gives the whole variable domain KAGVTQTPRYLIKTRGQQVTLSCSPISGHRSVSWYQQTPGQGLQFLFEYFSETQRNKGNFPGRFSGRQFSNSRSEMNVSTLELGDSALYLCASSSIAGGTGELFFGEGSRLTVL.

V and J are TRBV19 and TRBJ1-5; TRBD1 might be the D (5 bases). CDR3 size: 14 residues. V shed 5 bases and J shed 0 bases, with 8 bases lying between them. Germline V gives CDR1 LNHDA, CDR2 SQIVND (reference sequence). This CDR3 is CASSFRDSNQPQHF. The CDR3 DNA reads TGTGCCAGTAGTTTCAGGGATAGCAATCAGCCCCAGCATTTT.

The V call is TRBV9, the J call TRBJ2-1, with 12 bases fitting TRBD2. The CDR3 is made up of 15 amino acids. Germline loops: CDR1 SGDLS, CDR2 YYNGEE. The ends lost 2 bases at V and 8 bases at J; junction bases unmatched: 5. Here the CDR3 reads CASSVLAGGPDEQFF. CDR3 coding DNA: TGTGCCAGCAGCGTCCTAGCGGGAGGGCCCGATGAGCAGTTCTTC.

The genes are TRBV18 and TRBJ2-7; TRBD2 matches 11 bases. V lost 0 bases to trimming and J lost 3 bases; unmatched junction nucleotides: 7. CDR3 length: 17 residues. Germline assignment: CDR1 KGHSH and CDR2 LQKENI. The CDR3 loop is CASSPPGTSGRNYEQYF. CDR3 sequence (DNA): TGTGCCAGCTCACCACCGGGAACTAGCGGGAGAAACTACGAGCAGTACTTC.

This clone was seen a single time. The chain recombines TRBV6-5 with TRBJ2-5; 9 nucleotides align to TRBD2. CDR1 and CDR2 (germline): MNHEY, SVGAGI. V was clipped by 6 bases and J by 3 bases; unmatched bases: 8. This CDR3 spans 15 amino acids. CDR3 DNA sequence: TGTGCCAGCAGGGAAACCGGGACTAGCAAAGAGACCCAGTACTTC. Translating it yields CASRETGTSKETQYF.

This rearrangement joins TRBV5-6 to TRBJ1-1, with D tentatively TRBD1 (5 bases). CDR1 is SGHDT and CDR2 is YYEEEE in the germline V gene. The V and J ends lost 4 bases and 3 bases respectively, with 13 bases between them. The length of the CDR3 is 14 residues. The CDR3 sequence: CASSPGRRDTEAFF. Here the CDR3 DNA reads TGTGCCAGCAGCCCGGGACGGAGAGACACTGAAGCTTTCTTT.

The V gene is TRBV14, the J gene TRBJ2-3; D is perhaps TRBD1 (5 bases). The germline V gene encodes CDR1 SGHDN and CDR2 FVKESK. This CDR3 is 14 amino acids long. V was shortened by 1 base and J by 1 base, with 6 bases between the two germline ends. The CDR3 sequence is CASSQVGGTDTQYF. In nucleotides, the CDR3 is TGTGCCAGCAGCCAAGTAGGGGGCACAGATACGCAGTATTTT.

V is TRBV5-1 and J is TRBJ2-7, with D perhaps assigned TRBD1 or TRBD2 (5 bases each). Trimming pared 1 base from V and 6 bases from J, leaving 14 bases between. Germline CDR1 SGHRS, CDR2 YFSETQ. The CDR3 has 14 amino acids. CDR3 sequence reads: CASSLSGTPPEQYF. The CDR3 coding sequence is TGCGCCAGCAGCTTGTCTGGGACCCCTCCCGAGCAGTACTTC.

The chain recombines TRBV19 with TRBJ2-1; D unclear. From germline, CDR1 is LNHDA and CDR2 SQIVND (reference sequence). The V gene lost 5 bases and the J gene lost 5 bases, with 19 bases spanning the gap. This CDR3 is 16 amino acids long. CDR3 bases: TGTGCCAGTAGTTTATCCCGCAGCGTACCCAACAATGAGCAGTTCTTC. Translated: CASSLSRSVPNNEQFF.

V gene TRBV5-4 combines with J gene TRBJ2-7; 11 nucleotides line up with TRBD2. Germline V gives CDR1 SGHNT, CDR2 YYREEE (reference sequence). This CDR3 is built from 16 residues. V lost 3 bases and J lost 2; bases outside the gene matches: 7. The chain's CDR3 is CASSSGTSGPTYEQYF. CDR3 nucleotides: TGTGCCAGCAGCTCAGGGACTAGCGGACCGACCTACGAGCAGTACTTC.

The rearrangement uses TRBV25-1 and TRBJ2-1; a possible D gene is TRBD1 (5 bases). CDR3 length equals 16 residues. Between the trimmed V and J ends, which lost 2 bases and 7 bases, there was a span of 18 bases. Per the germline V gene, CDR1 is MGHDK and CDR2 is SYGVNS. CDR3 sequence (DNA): TGTGCCAGCAGTGAAGAGACAGCTACAAACAGTAATGAGCAGTTCTTC. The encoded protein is CASSEETATNSNEQFF.

The CDR3 reads CASSSGGVGELFF. In nucleotides, the CDR3 is TGTGCCAGCAGCTCTGGGGGTGTCGGGGAGCTGTTTTTT. The chain uses TRBV5-4 and TRBJ2-2; D is perhaps TRBD1 or TRBD2 (5 bases each). This CDR3 is built from 13 residues. Germline V gene sequence: CDR1 SGHNT, CDR2 YYREEE (reference sequence). V was cut by 3 bases and J by 7 bases, with 10 bases left in between. The full variable domain, rest sourced from reference TRBV5-4 and TRBJ2-2, is ETGVTQSPTHLIKTRGQQVTLRCSSQSGHNTVSWYQQALGQGPQFIFQYYREEENGRGNFPPRFSGLQFPNYSSELNVNALELDDSALYLCASSSGGVGELFFGEGSRLTVL.

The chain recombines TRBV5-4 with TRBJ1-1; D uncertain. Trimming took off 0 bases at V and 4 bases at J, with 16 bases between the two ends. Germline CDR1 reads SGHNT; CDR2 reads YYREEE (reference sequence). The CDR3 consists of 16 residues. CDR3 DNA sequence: TGTGCCAGCAGCTTGGGGGCGCGATCGAGGACCACTGAAGCTTTCTTT. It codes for CASSLGARSRTTEAFF. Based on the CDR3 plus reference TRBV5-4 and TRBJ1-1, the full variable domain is ETGVTQSPTHLIKTRGQQVTLRCSSQSGHNTVSWYQQALGQGPQFIFQYYREEENGRGNFPPRFSGLQFPNYSSELNVNALELDDSALYLCASSLGARSRTTEAFFGQGTRLTVV.

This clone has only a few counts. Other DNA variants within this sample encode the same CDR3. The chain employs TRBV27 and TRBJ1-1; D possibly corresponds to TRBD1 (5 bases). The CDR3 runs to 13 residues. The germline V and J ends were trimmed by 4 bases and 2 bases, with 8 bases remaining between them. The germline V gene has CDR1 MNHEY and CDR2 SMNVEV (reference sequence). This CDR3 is CASSSQGNTEAFF. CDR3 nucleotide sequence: TGTGCCAGCAGTTCCCAGGGAAACACTGAAGCTTTCTTT.

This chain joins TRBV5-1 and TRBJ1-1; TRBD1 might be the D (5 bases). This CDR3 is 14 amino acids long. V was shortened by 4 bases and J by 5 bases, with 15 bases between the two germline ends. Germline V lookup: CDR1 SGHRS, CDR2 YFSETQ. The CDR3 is CASSPLGGGTEAFF. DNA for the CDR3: TGCGCCAGCAGCCCCCTCGGGGGAGGGACTGAAGCTTTCTTT.

This chain's CDR3 is CATAALAGEQFF. Here the CDR3 DNA reads TGTGCCACCGCCGCGCTAGCCGGAGAGCAGTTCTTC. J is TRBJ2-1 and V is TRBV28; D is perhaps TRBD2 (5 bases). The length of the CDR3 is 12 residues. The germline gives CDR1 MDHEN, CDR2 SYDVKM. V lost 10 bases, J lost 10 bases, and 17 bases lay in between.

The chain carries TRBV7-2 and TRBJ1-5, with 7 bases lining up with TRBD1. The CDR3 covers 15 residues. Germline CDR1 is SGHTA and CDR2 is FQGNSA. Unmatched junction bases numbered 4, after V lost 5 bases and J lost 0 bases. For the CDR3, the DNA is TGTGCCAGCAGCCCGACAGGGACTAGCAATCAGCCCCAGCATTTT. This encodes CASSPTGTSNQPQHF.

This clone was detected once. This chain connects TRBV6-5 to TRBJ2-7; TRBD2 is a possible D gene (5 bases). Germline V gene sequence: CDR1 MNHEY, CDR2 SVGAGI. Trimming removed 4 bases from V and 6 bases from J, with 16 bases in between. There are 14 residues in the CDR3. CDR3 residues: CASSFRAAGSEQYF. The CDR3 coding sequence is TGTGCCAGCAGTTTCCGGGCAGCTGGGAGCGAGCAGTACTTC.